This T cell receptor beta chain was profiled in a study of blood T cell repertoires in COVID-19. For the study at large: The United States, Italy and Spain supplied acute and convalescent COVID-19 samples. PBMCs, B-cell-depleted T cells, or T cells provided the cDNA or gDNA that made up the material.

Source study methods: Counts of nucleated cells, estimated from reference gene primer amplification, were obtained. Assay: immunoSEQ multiplex PCR; the TCRdb copy retains only in-frame clones and omits some. V, J and clone size reflect that table, while D and trimming were determined from the DNA. The data hold 70,000 or so clones, with around 91% observed a single time. V was pared by 7 bases and J by 3 bases, with 7 bases of the junction left unmatched. The CDR3 contains 15 residues. Germline V gene sequence: CDR1 MNHEY, CDR2 SMNVEV (reference sequence). The V call is TRBV27, the J call TRBJ1-1, with TRBD1 matching 11 bases. The sequence came from a human donor in a cohort sampled during active COVID-19. Sequences were obtained from peripheral blood. The CDR3 sequence: CASIGQGATDTEAFF. The CDR3 DNA sequence: TGTGCCAGCATCGGACAGGGGGCTACGGACACTGAAGCTTTCTTT.